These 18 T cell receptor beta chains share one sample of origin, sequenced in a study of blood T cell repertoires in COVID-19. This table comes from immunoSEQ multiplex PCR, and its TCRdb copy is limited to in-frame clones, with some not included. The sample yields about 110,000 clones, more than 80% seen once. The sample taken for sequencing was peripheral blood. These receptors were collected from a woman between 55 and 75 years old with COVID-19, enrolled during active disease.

Here the CDR3 reads CASSQAGTGLSASYGYTF. The CDR3 bases are TGTGCCAGCAGCCAAGCCGGGACAGGGCTTTCGGCTTCATATGGCTACACCTTC. This chain links TRBV7-9 with TRBJ1-2, with 9 bases aligning to TRBD1. Germline V gene sequence: CDR1 SEHNR, CDR2 FQNEAQ (reference sequence). V lost 5 bases to trimming and J lost 5 bases; unmatched junction nucleotides: 18. This CDR3 has 18 residues.

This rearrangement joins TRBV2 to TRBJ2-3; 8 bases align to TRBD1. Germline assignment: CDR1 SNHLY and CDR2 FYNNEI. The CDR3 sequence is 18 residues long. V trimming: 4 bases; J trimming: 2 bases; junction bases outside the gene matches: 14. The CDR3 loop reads CASSVSTGAKPDTDTQYF. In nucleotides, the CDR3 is TGTGCCAGCAGTGTGTCGACAGGGGCCAAACCTGACACAGATACGCAGTATTTT.

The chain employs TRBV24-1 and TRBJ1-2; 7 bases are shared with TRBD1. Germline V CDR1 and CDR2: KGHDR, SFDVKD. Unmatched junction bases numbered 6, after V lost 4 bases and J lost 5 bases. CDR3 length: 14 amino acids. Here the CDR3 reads CATSEPGDRYGYTF. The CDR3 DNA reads TGTGCCACCAGTGAGCCCGGGGACAGATATGGCTACACCTTC.

CDR3 amino acids: CASSLFDRGDTEAFF. The DNA of the CDR3 is TGCGCCAGCAGCCTCTTCGACAGGGGGGACACTGAAGCTTTCTTT. The rearrangement uses TRBV4-1 and TRBJ1-1; TRBD1 agrees at 9 bases. J lost 3 bases, V lost 4 bases, and 6 bases had no gene match. CDR1 is MGHRA, CDR2 YSYEKL, per germline. The CDR3 has 15 amino acids.

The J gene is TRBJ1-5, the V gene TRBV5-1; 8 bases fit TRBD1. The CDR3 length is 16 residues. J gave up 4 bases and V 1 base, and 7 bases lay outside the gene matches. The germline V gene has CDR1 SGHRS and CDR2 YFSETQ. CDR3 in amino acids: CASSLWGQADNQPQHF. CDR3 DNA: TGCGCCAGCAGCTTGTGGGGACAGGCAGATAATCAGCCCCAGCATTTT.

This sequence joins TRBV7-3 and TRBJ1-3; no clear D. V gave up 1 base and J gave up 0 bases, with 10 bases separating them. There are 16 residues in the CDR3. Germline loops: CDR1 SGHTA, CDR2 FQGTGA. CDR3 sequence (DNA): TGTGCCAGCAGCTTAAATGGGCCAAGCTCTGGAAACACCATATATTTT. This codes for CASSLNGPSSGNTIYF.

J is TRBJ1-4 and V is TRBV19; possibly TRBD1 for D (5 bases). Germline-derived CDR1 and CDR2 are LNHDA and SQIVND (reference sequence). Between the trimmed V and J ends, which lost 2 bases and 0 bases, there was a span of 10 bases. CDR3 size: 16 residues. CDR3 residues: CASSIYKGTTNEKLFF. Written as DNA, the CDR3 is TGTGCCAGTAGTATATACAAGGGGACAACTAATGAAAAACTGTTTTTT.

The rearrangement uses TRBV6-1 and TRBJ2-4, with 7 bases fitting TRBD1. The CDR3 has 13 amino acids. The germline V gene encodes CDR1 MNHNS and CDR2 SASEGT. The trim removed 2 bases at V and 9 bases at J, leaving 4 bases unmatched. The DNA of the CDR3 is TGTGCCAGCAGTGAAAACAGGGGCGGCATTCAGTACTTC. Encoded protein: CASSENRGGIQYF.

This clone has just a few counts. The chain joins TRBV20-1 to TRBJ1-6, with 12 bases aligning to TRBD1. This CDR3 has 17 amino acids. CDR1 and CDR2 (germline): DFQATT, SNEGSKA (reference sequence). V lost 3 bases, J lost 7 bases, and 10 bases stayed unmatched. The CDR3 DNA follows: TGCAGTGCTAGTCCCGAGGGACAGGGGGCTATCAATTCACCCCTCCACTTT. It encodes CSASPEGQGAINSPLHF.

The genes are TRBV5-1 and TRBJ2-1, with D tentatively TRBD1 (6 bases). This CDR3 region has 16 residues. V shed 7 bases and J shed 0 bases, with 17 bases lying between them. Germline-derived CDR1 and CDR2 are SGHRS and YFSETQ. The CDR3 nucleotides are TGCGCCAGCGGATCTCAGGGGATTGCCTCCTACAATGAGCAGTTCTTC. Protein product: CASGSQGIASYNEQFF.

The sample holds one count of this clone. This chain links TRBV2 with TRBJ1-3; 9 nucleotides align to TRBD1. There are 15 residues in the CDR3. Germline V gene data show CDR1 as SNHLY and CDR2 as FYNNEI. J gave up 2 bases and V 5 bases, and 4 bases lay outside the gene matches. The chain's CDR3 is CASSYRTGAGNTIYF. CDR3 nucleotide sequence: TGTGCCAGCAGTTACAGGACAGGGGCTGGAAACACCATATATTTT.

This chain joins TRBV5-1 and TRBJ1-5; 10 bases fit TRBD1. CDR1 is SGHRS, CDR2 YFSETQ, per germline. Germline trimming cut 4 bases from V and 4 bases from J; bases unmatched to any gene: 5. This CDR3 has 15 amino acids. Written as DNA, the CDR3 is TGCGCCAGCAGCCCCGGACAGGGGGGGAATCAGCCCCAGCATTTT. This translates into CASSPGQGGNQPQHF.

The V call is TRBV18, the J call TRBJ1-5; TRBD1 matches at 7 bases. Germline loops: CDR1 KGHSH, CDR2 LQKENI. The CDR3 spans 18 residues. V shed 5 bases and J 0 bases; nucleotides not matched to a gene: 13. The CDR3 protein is CASSRDSPTTYSNQPQHF. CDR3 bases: TGTGCCAGCTCAAGGGACAGCCCCACTACGTATAGCAATCAGCCCCAGCATTTT.

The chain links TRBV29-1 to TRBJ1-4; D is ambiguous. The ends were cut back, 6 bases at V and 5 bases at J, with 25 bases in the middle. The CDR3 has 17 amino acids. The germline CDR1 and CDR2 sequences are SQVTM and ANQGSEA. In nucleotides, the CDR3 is TGCAGCGTGAACGGGGTGGCGGCACCCGACATGAATGAAAAACTGTTTTTT. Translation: CSVNGVAAPDMNEKLFF.

The CDR3: CASSPQTSGANTQYF. The CDR3 bases are TGTGCCAGCAGTCCCCAGACTAGCGGGGCGAATACGCAGTATTTT. The rearrangement joins TRBV6-6 to TRBJ2-3, with 11 bases fitting TRBD2. Germline V gene data show CDR1 as MNHNY and CDR2 as SVGAGI (reference sequence). The CDR3 is 15 amino acids. With 5 bases clipped from V and 7 bases from J, the junction kept 8 bases outside the gene matches.

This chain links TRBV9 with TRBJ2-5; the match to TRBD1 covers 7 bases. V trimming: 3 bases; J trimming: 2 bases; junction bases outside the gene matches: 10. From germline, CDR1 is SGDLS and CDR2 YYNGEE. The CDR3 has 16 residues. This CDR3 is CASSEREGQAQETQYF. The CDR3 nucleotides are TGTGCCAGCAGCGAGAGAGAAGGACAGGCACAAGAGACCCAGTACTTC.

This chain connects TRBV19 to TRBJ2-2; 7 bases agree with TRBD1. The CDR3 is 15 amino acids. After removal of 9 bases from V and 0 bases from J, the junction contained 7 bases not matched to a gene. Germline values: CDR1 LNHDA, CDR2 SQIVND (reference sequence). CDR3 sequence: CASTNRGPNTGELFF. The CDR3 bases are TGTGCCAGCACTAACAGGGGACCGAACACCGGGGAGCTGTTTTTT.

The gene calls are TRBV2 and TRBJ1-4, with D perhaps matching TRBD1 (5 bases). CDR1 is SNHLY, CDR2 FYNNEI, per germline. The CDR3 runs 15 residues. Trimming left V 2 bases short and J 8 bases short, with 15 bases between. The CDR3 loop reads CASSEFPREGEKLFF. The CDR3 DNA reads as TGTGCCAGCAGTGAATTCCCCAGGGAGGGCGAAAAACTGTTTTTT.